This T cell receptor (beta chain) was recorded in a study of neoadjuvant anti-PD-1 for oral cavity cancer. Trimming cost V 2 bases and J 7 bases, with 14 bases left between them. Germline assignment: CDR1 MGHDK and CDR2 SYGVNS. The CDR3 runs 15 residues. This clone was counted only a few times. Some clones are missing from TCRdb's copy, which holds only in-frame ones; the method was immunoSEQ multiplex PCR. The data contain over 15,000 clones, roughly 70% of them singletons. This clonotype was sampled from a person between 35 and 79 years old with oral cavity squamous cell carcinoma. This specimen was PBMCs, taken before nivolumab (anti-PD-1) treatment. The gene calls are TRBV25-1 and TRBJ1-4, with D unresolved. CDR3 sequence (DNA): TGTGCCAGCAGTGAAGTGGGAGGAGCTTCTGAAAAACTGTTTTTT. Translating gives CASSEVGGASEKLFF.